These 14 T cell receptor beta chains were all obtained from the same sample, sequenced in a study of blood T cell repertoires in COVID-19 (TCRdb year 2020). Libraries came from the immunoSEQ multiplex PCR assay. TCRdb holds this immuneACCESS table with in-frame rearrangements only. Some clones are missing; in checked studies, unresolved V genes explain under half, and the rest has no known cause. In all, the sample holds under 300,000 clones, and around 90% of those were seen once. Around 2% of the sample is held by the ten biggest clonotypes. The sample taken for sequencing was peripheral blood. Receptors were obtained from a man between 50 and 59 years old with acute or convalescent COVID-19.

This rearrangement joins TRBV18 to TRBJ2-7; 8 bases are a match to TRBD1. The J segment lost 5 bases and the V segment lost 3 bases, leaving 6 bases of the junction unmatched. Germline V gene sequence: CDR1 KGHSH, CDR2 LQKENI. The length of the CDR3 is 14 residues. The CDR3 is CASSPRDRSDEQYF. In DNA, the CDR3 is TGTGCCAGCTCACCGAGGGACAGGTCGGACGAGCAGTACTTC.

The chain uses TRBV9 and TRBJ2-7; TRBD2 matches at 7 bases. This CDR3 region has 14 residues. Germline assignment: CDR1 SGDLS and CDR2 YYNGEE. The V and J ends lost 0 bases and 6 bases, in that order; junction bases with no gene match: 6. The CDR3 reads CASSVAGEGGEQYF. CDR3 bases: TGTGCCAGCAGCGTAGCGGGGGAGGGAGGCGAGCAGTACTTC.

The V and J genes are TRBV10-1 and TRBJ2-7, with a tentative D call TRBD1 (6 bases). CDR3 size: 15 residues. Per the germline V gene, CDR1 is WNHNN and CDR2 is SYGVQD (reference sequence). V was shortened by 3 bases and J by 3 bases, with 15 bases between the two germline ends. CDR3 region: CASSESGGRGYEQYF. The CDR3 nucleotides read TGCGCCAGCAGTGAATCCGGAGGCAGGGGCTACGAGCAGTACTTC.

This chain connects TRBV2 to TRBJ2-1; 11 bases match TRBD1. The CDR3 has 10 residues. In germline, CDR1 is SNHLY, CDR2 FYNNEI. V was pared by 8 bases and J by 15 bases, with 3 bases of the junction left unmatched. The CDR3 nucleotides are TGTGCCAGCGGGACAGGGGGGCCGTTCTTC. Translating gives CASGTGGPFF.

The J gene is TRBJ2-3, the V gene TRBV9; TRBD2 might be the D (6 bases). Germline lookup yields CDR1 SGDLS and CDR2 YYNGEE. V lost 3 bases and J 0 bases, leaving 17 bases between the germline ends. CDR3 length: 17 residues. The CDR3 nucleotides are TGTGCCAGCAGCGGGAGAGGGTGGGGGAGGAGCACAGATACGCAGTATTTT. It specifies CASSGRGWGRSTDTQYF. Based on the CDR3 plus reference TRBV9 and TRBJ2-3, the full variable domain is DSGVTQTPKHLITATGQRVTLRCSPRSGDLSVYWYQQSLDQGLQFLIQYYNGEERAKGNILERFSAQQFPDLHSELNLSSLELGDSALYFCASSGRGWGRSTDTQYFGPGTRLTVL.

The rearrangement links TRBV6-1 to TRBJ1-1; no clear D gene. Trimming took 3 bases from V and 7 from J, leaving 6 bases between them. The CDR3 runs 11 residues. Per the germline V gene, CDR1 is MNHNS and CDR2 is SASEGT. CDR3 amino acids: CASSDSIEAFF. The DNA of the CDR3 is TGTGCCAGCAGTGATAGTATTGAAGCTTTCTTT.

The V gene is TRBV25-1, the J gene TRBJ1-2, with TRBD1 identical over 8 bases. V shed 10 bases and J 4 bases; nucleotides not matched to a gene: 11. The CDR3 runs 14 residues. Germline V CDR1 and CDR2: MGHDK, SYGVNS. Written as DNA, the CDR3 is TGTGCCACCTCGGACAGGGCAATCCTCTATGGCTACACCTTC. Its protein is CATSDRAILYGYTF.

Regarding this clone: Other DNA variants within this sample encode the same CDR3. The V and J genes are TRBV2 and TRBJ1-6; 8 bases are shared with TRBD1. The CDR3 has 15 amino acids. The V gene's germline CDR1 is SNHLY and CDR2 FYNNEI. Trimming cost V 2 bases and J 7 bases; bases outside gene matches: 4. This CDR3 reads CASSELGQGNSPLHF. In DNA form, the CDR3 reads TGTGCCAGCAGTGAACTAGGACAGGGCAATTCACCCCTCCACTTT.

V gene TRBV6-5 combines with J gene TRBJ1-5; no clear D gene. CDR3 size: 15 residues. Looked up from germline, CDR1 is MNHEY and CDR2 is SVGAGI. V lost 0 bases and J 5 bases, leaving 11 bases between the germline ends. The CDR3 nucleotides are TGTGCCAGCAGTTACTCGATCAGCGGGGATCAGCCCCAGCATTTT. Translating it yields CASSYSISGDQPQHF.

The chain is built from TRBV5-1 and TRBJ2-5; D is ambiguous. V was pared by 7 bases and J by 5 bases, with 15 bases between. Germline V gene data show CDR1 as SGHRS and CDR2 as YFSETQ. The CDR3 totals 13 residues. The CDR3 DNA reads as TGCGCCAGCTTCACGGGTCTCTATGAGACCCAGTACTTC. It translates to CASFTGLYETQYF.

This clone was picked up one time. This chain links TRBV30 with TRBJ1-1; D possibly corresponds to TRBD1 (6 bases). With 0 bases removed from V and 2 bases from J, the gap between germline ends came to 19 bases. The length of the CDR3 is 17 residues. The germline gives CDR1 GTSNPN, CDR2 SVGIG (reference sequence). Here the CDR3 reads CAWSVLNWGTLNTEAFF. CDR3 bases: TGTGCCTGGAGTGTACTCAATTGGGGGACACTTAACACTGAAGCTTTCTTT.

This clone has only a few counts. The chain carries TRBV5-5 and TRBJ2-1; D unclear. The CDR3 contains 15 residues. Germline lookup yields CDR1 SGHKS and CDR2 YYEKEE (reference sequence). V was shortened by 0 bases and J by 1 base, with 8 bases between the two germline ends. CDR3 nucleotide sequence: TGTGCCAGCAGCTTGGGACACTTTTCCTACAATGAGCAGTTCTTC. Its protein is CASSLGHFSYNEQFF.

CDR3 sequence: CASSFGLAGVSQETQYF. The DNA of the CDR3 is TGTGCCAGCAGCTTCGGGCTAGCGGGGGTTTCACAAGAGACCCAGTACTTC. V is TRBV7-9 and J is TRBJ2-5; 10 bases align to TRBD2. This CDR3 contains 17 residues. Trimming removed 3 bases from V and 2 bases from J; junction bases left unmatched: 9. Germline CDR1 is SEHNR and CDR2 is FQNEAQ (reference sequence).

V and J are TRBV20-1 and TRBJ2-1; the D gene is possibly TRBD2 (7 bases). The ends were cut back, 5 bases at V and 9 bases at J, with 11 bases in the middle. The V gene's germline CDR1 is DFQATT and CDR2 SNEGSKA (reference sequence). The CDR3 covers 11 residues. CDR3 region: CSAGRGGEQFF. The CDR3 DNA follows: TGCAGTGCTGGGAGGGGGGGTGAGCAGTTCTTC.